This TCR beta chain was recorded in a study of T cells in Graves' hyperthyroidism and ophthalmopathy. Study summary: Any treatment followed the collection of peripheral blood at initial diagnosis.

Researchers took RNA transcripts and amplified the TCR beta CDR3 regions from them. A set of HTBI primers served as the primers for a first-round RT-PCR of the TCR CDR3. TCRdb redid the calling of the multiplex PCR reads with MiXCR, one entry per CDR3 protein. The sample shows more than 650,000 distinct CDR3 sequences, around 15% of them seen only once. This clonotype was observed at least ten times. Per germline, CDR1 MDHEN and CDR2 SYDVKM. The CDR3 spans 15 residues. Trimming took 6 bases from V and 3 from J, leaving 15 bases between them. The authors deemed Graves' hyperthyroidism stable absent ophthalmopathy progression within 18 months. Diagnosis of hyperthyroidism was new in patients aged 18 to 65, and its duration was under 2 months. The diagnostic basis comprised clinical symptoms, serum thyroxine and TRAb, thyroid ultrasound and orbital computed tomography.

The sequencing sample was made of blood. This TCR derives from a woman younger than 35 with Graves' hyperthyroidism. The chain is built from TRBV28 and TRBJ2-1; D is undetermined. The CDR3 here is CASREGRALYNEQFF. The CDR3 DNA follows: TGTGCCAGCAGAGAAGGTAGGGCCCTCTACAATGAGCAGTTCTTC.